The source of this TCR beta chain is a study of T cells after yellow fever vaccination. Study summary: SMART-Seq v4 Ultra Low Input prepared the low-cell-number fractions.

CDR1 is LGHNA and CDR2 is YSLEER in the germline V gene. This CDR3 spans 15 amino acids. V shed 2 bases, J shed 4 bases, and the junction held 4 bases outside the gene matches. Using its own MiXCR run on the 5' RACE reads, TCRdb lists one record per CDR3 protein. The table includes approximately 70,000 distinct CDR3 sequences, around 7.9% detected once. This clonotype has ten or more counts. Sequenced material: CD8+ T cells sorted from PBMCs, taken 10 to 11 days after the first yellow fever vaccination. The chain has TRBV4-3 and TRBJ2-2; 7 bases are shared with TRBD1. The receptor's source is a man younger than 35 who received the YFV17D yellow fever vaccine. CDR3 sequence: CASSQYNRGTGELFF. In nucleotides, the CDR3 is TGCGCCAGCAGCCAATATAACAGGGGCACCGGGGAGCTGTTTTTT.